These 7 T cell receptor beta chains came from one sample sequenced in a study of control samples from healthy donors and cancer patients. Assay used: immunoSEQ multiplex PCR; TCRdb lists only in-frame clones, some missing. The table records 150,000 or so clones, nearly 95% of them present only once. The sample comprised blood. The source of these receptors is a man aged 45-65 years in good health.

This clone was counted once. This chain links TRBV28 with TRBJ1-2; D possibly corresponds to TRBD1 (5 bases). This CDR3 region has 13 residues. Trimming took off 8 bases at V and 1 base at J, with 11 bases between the two ends. CDR1 and CDR2 (germline): MDHEN, SYDVKM. CDR3: CASEQGRNYGYTF. The DNA for the CDR3 is TGTGCCAGCGAGCAGGGCCGTAACTATGGCTACACCTTC.

The chain couples TRBV4-1 to TRBJ1-4, with a weak D call TRBD1 (6 bases). Trimming stripped 10 bases from V and 8 bases from J, with 14 bases between. The CDR3 covers 12 residues. Germline CDR1 is MGHRA and CDR2 is YSYEKL. CDR3 coding DNA: TGCGCCATCAGAGGGGGTAACGAAAAACTGTTTTTT. It translates to CAIRGGNEKLFF.

The chain carries TRBV27 and TRBJ1-1; TRBD1 might be the D (5 bases). Germline V CDR1 and CDR2: MNHEY, SMNVEV (reference sequence). The CDR3 is 17 amino acids. V lost 0 bases and J 0 bases, leaving 14 bases between the germline ends. The CDR3 is CASSLSGYRPVNTEAFF. The CDR3 nucleotides read TGTGCCAGCAGTTTATCCGGTTACAGGCCAGTGAACACTGAAGCTTTCTTT.

The V and J genes are TRBV20-1 and TRBJ2-5; D could derive from TRBD1 or TRBD2 (5 bases each). Germline lookup yields CDR1 DFQATT and CDR2 SNEGSKA (reference sequence). Trimming shortened V by 3 bases and J by 5 bases, and 19 bases separated the two germline ends. This CDR3 is 15 amino acids long. CDR3 nucleotide sequence: TGCAGTGCTAGTGAGGGGAGTTTTACGGTTGAGACCCAGTACTTC. Amino acid sequence: CSASEGSFTVETQYF.

The CDR3 DNA reads TGTGCCAGCAGCCGACAGGGCGAACCCCAAGAGACCCAGTACTTC. Its translation is CASSRQGEPQETQYF. The V call is TRBV25-1, the J call TRBJ2-5, with 7 bases lining up with TRBD1. Per germline, CDR1 MGHDK and CDR2 SYGVNS. The V and J ends lost 6 bases and 1 base, in that order; junction bases with no gene match: 8. The CDR3 is 15 amino acids.

V gene TRBV27 combines with J gene TRBJ1-5; D call uncertain. From germline, CDR1 is MNHEY and CDR2 SMNVEV (reference sequence). Trimming left V 3 bases short and J 1 base short, with 7 bases between. This CDR3 has 14 residues. The CDR3 loop reads CASSFRQSNQPQHF. The CDR3 DNA reads TGTGCCAGCAGTTTCCGGCAGAGCAATCAGCCCCAGCATTTT.

The chain uses TRBV7-3 and TRBJ2-1, with 7 bases that match TRBD1. CDR1 is SGHTA, CDR2 FQGTGA, per germline. V was pared by 5 bases and J by 7 bases, with 11 bases of the junction left unmatched. CDR3 length: 15 amino acids. The CDR3 region is CASSLRDQGVNEQFF. The CDR3 DNA reads as TGTGCCAGCAGCCTCCGGGACCAGGGGGTGAATGAGCAGTTCTTC.